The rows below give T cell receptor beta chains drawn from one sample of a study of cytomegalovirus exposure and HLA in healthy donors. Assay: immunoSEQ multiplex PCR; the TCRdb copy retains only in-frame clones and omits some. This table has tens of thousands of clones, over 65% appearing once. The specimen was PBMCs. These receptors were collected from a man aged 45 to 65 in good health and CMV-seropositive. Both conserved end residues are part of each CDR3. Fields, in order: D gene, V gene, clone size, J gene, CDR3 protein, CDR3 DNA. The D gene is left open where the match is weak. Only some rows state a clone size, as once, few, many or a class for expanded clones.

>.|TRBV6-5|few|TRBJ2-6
CATRGEGGANVLTF
TGTGCCACCCGGGGTGAAGGTGGGGCCAACGTCCTGACTTTC
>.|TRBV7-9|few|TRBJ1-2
CASSLDGTHYGYTF
TGTGCCAGCAGCTTAGACGGGACACACTATGGCTACACCTTC
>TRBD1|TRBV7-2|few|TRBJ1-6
CASSLGTGRNSPLHF
TGTGCCAGCAGCTTAGGGACAGGGAGAAATTCACCCCTCCACTTT
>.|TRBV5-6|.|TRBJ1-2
CASSPVGGIYGYTF
TGTGCCAGCAGCCCTGTTGGGGGGATCTATGGCTACACCTTC
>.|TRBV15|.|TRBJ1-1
CATSRNQGTEAFF
TGTGCCACCAGCAGGAACCAGGGGACTGAAGCTTTCTTT
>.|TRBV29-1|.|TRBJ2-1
CSVVGRGGLYNEQFF
TGCAGCGTTGTTGGCAGGGGCGGGCTGTACAATGAGCAGTTCTTC
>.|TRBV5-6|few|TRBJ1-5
CASSSYGGVQPQHF
TGTGCCAGCAGCTCTTACGGAGGGGTACAGCCCCAGCATTTT
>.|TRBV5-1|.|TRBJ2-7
CASSLGAWDEQYF
TGCGCCAGCAGCTTGGGGGCCTGGGACGAGCAGTACTTC
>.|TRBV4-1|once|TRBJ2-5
CASSQDRHPQETQYF
TGCGCCAGCAGCCAAGATCGACATCCCCAAGAGACCCAGTACTTC
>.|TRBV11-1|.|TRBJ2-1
CASSLPSRGGIYNEQFF
TGTGCCAGCAGCTTACCCTCTAGGGGGGGTATCTACAATGAGCAGTTCTTC
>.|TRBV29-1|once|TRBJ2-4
CSVESQGDIQYF
TGCAGCGTTGAGAGTCAGGGTGACATTCAGTACTTC
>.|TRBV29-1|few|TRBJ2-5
CSVAQTYQETQYF
TGCAGCGTTGCTCAGACATACCAAGAGACCCAGTACTTC
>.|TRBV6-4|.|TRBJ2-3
CASSERGTDTQYF
TGTGCCAGCAGTGAGCGGGGCACAGATACGCAGTATTTT
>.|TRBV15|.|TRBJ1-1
CATSRGRERSTEAFF
TGTGCCACCAGCAGAGGACGGGAGAGGTCTACTGAAGCTTTCTTC
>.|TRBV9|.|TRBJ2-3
CASSVSPGEPTDTQYF
TGTGCCAGCAGCGTAAGTCCAGGGGAACCCACAGATACGCAGTATTTT
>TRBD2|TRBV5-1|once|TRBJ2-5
CASSLIAGGYSAETQYF
TGCGCCAGCAGCTTGATAGCGGGGGGCTACTCAGCCGAGACCCAGTACTTC
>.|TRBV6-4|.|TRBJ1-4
CASSATATNEKLFF
TGTGCCAGCAGTGCGACAGCAACTAATGAAAAACTGTTTTTT
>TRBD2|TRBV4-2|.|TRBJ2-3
CASSPLGNSGADTQYF
TGTGCCAGCAGCCCCCTGGGAAATAGCGGGGCAGATACGCAGTATTTT
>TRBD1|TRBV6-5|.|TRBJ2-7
CASSRNRGPYEQYF
TGTGCCAGCAGCAGAAACAGGGGGCCGTACGAGCAGTACTTC
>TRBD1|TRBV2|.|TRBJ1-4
CASSADRAKGEKLFF
TGTGCCAGCAGTGCGGACAGGGCCAAAGGGGAAAAACTGTTTTTT
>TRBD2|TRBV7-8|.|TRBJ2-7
CASSLLAGNNEQYF
TGTGCCAGCAGCCTACTAGCGGGGAATAACGAGCAGTACTTC
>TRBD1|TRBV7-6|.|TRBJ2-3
CASSPGGQGNTQYF
TGTGCCAGCAGCCCGGGGGGACAGGGGAATACGCAGTATTTT
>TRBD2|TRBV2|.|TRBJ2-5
CASSNQGLAEETQYF
TGTGCCAGCAGCAATCAAGGACTAGCGGAAGAGACCCAGTACTTC
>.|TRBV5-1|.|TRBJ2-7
CASRGSSEQYF
TGCGCCAGCAGGGGGAGTTCCGAGCAGTACTTC
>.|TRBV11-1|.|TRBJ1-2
CASSWDTNYGYTF
TGTGCCAGCAGCTGGGACACTAACTATGGCTACACCTTC
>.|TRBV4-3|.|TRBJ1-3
CASSQGGGTIYF
TGCGCCAGCAGCCAAGGGGGGGGGACCATATATTTT
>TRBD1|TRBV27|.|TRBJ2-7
CASTRAMTGAIRPTYEQYF
TGTGCCAGCACCCGGGCGATGACAGGGGCCATACGACCTACCTACGAGCAGTACTTC
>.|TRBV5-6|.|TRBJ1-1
CASSLRTVDTEAFF
TGTGCCAGCAGCTTGCGCACGGTTGACACTGAAGCTTTCTTT
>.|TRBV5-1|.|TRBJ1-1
CASSPTPRNTEAFF
TGCGCCAGCAGCCCTACGCCACGGAACACTGAAGCTTTCTTT
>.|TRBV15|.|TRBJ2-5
CATSRTYPQGGDETQYF
TGTGCCACCAGCCGCACCTATCCACAGGGGGGGGACGAGACCCAGTACTTC
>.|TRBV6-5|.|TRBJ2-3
CASSYSAGTSTDTQYF
TGTGCCAGCAGTTACTCGGCGGGCACGAGCACAGATACGCAGTATTTT
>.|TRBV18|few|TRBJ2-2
CASSPGGGWELFF
TGTGCCAGCTCACCCGGAGGGGGCTGGGAGCTGTTTTTT
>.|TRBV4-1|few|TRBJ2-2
CASSQRSAGSHTGELFF
TGCGCCAGCAGCCAAAGATCCGCGGGGTCCCACACCGGGGAGCTGTTTTTT
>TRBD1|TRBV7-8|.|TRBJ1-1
CASSVRTGWDTEAFF
TGTGCCAGCAGCGTTCGGACAGGGTGGGACACTGAAGCTTTCTTT
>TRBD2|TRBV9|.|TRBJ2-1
CASSQRLAGGSYNEQFF
TGTGCCAGCAGCCAAAGACTAGCGGGGGGCTCCTACAATGAGCAGTTCTTC
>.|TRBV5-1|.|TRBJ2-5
CASSLSPSGETQYF
TGCGCCAGCAGCTTGTCCCCCTCAGGCGAGACCCAGTACTTC
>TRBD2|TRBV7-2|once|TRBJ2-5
CASSFYPVTSGGAGTQYF
TGTGCCAGCAGCTTCTATCCTGTGACTAGCGGGGGGGCGGGGACCCAGTACTTC
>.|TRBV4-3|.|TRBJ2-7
CASSQGQVGGEQYF
TGCGCCAGCAGCCAAGGCCAGGTGGGGGGCGAGCAGTACTTC
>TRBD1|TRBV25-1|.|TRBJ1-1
CATATGGGEAFF
TGTGCCACCGCTACAGGGGGAGGTGAAGCTTTCTTT
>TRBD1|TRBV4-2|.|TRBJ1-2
CASSQVGTGNYGYTF
TGTGCCAGCAGCCAAGTTGGGACAGGGAACTATGGCTACACCTTC
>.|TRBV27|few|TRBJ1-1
CASSRLMNTEAFF
TGTGCCAGCAGTAGACTGATGAACACTGAAGCTTTCTTT
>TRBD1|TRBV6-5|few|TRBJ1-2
CASSYSAGGGYGYTF
TGTGCCAGCAGTTACTCGGCAGGGGGCGGCTATGGCTACACCTTC
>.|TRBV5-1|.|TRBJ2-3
CASSLDITDTQYF
TGCGCCAGCAGCTTGGATATCACAGATACGCAGTATTTT
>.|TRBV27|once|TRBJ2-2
CASSAGSGELFF
TGTGCCAGCAGTGCCGGGTCTGGGGAGCTGTTTTTT
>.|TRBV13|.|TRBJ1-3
CASSYRDRNTIYF
TGTGCCAGCAGCTACCGGGACAGAAACACCATATATTTT
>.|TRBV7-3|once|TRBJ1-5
CASSLGSRPQHF
TGTGCCAGCAGCTTAGGGAGTCGGCCCCAGCATTTT
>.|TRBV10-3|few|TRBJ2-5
CAISDLQETQYF
TGTGCCATCAGTGACCTTCAGGAGACCCAGTACTTC